Listed here are 3 T cell receptor beta chains from one sample, sequenced in a study of spatial heterogeneity in lung cancer. Overall study findings and caveats: Expanded alpha and beta TCR counts within tumors tracked tumor mutation counts.

Noted time point: sample taken at primary tumor resection. TCRdb fed the 5' RACE reads into MiXCR, producing one record per CDR3 protein. This table has 13,000 or so distinct CDR3 sequences, about 5.6% appearing once. Their antigens remain unidentified. Sequenced material: lung tumor tissue, taken at surgery. The receptor set was obtained from a female donor with early-stage non-small cell lung cancer.

This clonotype was recorded at least ten times. This rearrangement joins TRBV5-1 to TRBJ2-2; D unresolved. The germline CDR1 and CDR2 sequences are SGHRS and YFSETQ. Trimming cost V 0 bases and J 8 bases, with 8 bases left between them. The CDR3 spans 13 residues. CDR3 sequence: CASSLGPMGELFF. The CDR3 DNA reads TGCGCCAGCAGCTTGGGGCCCATGGGGGAGCTGTTTTTT.

This clonotype was seen ten or more times. The CDR3 region is CSVEDGNSYTDTQYF. CDR3 DNA: TGCAGCGTTGAAGATGGGAACAGCTACACAGATACGCAGTATTTT. The J gene is TRBJ2-3, the V gene TRBV29-1; no firm D call. Trimming stripped 0 bases from V and 2 bases from J, with 12 bases between. The germline CDR1 and CDR2 sequences are SQVTM and ANQGSEA. The CDR3 is 15 amino acids.

This clonotype was seen repeatedly, ten times or more. The chain joins TRBV28 to TRBJ2-3; unclear D gene. Trimming pared 6 bases from V and 10 bases from J, leaving 20 bases between. This CDR3 has 14 amino acids. Per germline, CDR1 MDHEN and CDR2 SYDVKM. The CDR3 region has the DNA TGTGCCAGCAGCCCCGTCGGGCCCTGGGAATCGCAGTATTTT. Its protein product is CASSPVGPWESQYF.